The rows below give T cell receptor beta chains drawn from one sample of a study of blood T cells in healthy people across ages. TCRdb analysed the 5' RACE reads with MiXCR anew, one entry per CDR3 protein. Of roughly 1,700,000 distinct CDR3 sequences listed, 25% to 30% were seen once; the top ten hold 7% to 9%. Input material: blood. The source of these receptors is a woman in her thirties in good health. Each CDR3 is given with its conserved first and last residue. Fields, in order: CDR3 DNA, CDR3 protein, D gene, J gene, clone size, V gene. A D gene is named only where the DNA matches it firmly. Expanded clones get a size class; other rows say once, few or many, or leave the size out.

CDR3nt: TGTGCCAGCAGACGCGGGGCTAGCCTCGGAGGGGAGCAGTTCTTC; CDR3aa: CASRRGASLGGEQFF; d_gene: -; j_gene: TRBJ2-1; abundance: few; v_gene: TRBV28
CDR3nt: TGCAGTGCAAAGCAAGGACAGGGTTTTTACGAGCAGTACTTC; CDR3aa: CSAKQGQGFYEQYF; d_gene: TRBD1; j_gene: TRBJ2-7; abundance: many; v_gene: TRBV20-1
CDR3nt: TGCAGTGCTAGTACCCACGGCGATAGCTCCTACAATGAGCAGTACTTC; CDR3aa: CSASTHGDSSYNEQYF; d_gene: -; j_gene: TRBJ2-4; abundance: few; v_gene: TRBV20-1
CDR3nt: TGTGCCAGCAGCGTAAGGGGGAGTGCTAATTCACCCCTCCACTTT; CDR3aa: CASSVRGSANSPLHF; d_gene: -; j_gene: TRBJ1-6; abundance: -; v_gene: TRBV9
CDR3nt: TGCAGCGTTAAATTTCAGTACGCGACCGGGGAGCTGTTTTTT; CDR3aa: CSVKFQYATGELFF; d_gene: -; j_gene: TRBJ2-2; abundance: many; v_gene: TRBV29-1
CDR3nt: TGTGCCAGCAGTACCGGACTAGCGGGGATCTCCTACGAGCAGTACTTC; CDR3aa: CASSTGLAGISYEQYF; d_gene: TRBD2; j_gene: TRBJ2-7; abundance: -; v_gene: TRBV2
CDR3nt: TGTGCCAGCTCACCTCCGTTAGGGGGGGGCCCTGGAGATACGCAGTATTTT; CDR3aa: CASSPPLGGGPGDTQYF; d_gene: -; j_gene: TRBJ2-3; abundance: few; v_gene: TRBV18
CDR3nt: TGTGCCAGCAGTCCCGCAGGGTACACCGGGGAGCTGTTTTTT; CDR3aa: CASSPAGYTGELFF; d_gene: -; j_gene: TRBJ2-2; abundance: -; v_gene: TRBV28
CDR3nt: TGTGCCAGCAGCCTTCGGAGCGGGACTGAAGCTTTCTTT; CDR3aa: CASSLRSGTEAFF; d_gene: -; j_gene: TRBJ1-1; abundance: few; v_gene: TRBV9
CDR3nt: TGCGCCAGCAGCTTGAACTCGGGAGGAGTCACCGGGGAGCTGTTTTTT; CDR3aa: CASSLNSGGVTGELFF; d_gene: TRBD2; j_gene: TRBJ2-2; abundance: -; v_gene: TRBV5-1
CDR3nt: TGTGCCACCAGCAGAGATACTTTGGGCTATGGCTACACCTTC; CDR3aa: CATSRDTLGYGYTF; d_gene: -; j_gene: TRBJ1-2; abundance: -; v_gene: TRBV15
CDR3nt: TGTGCCACCAGCAGAGCCGGCCAGGGGGGAGACATTCAGTACTTC; CDR3aa: CATSRAGQGGDIQYF; d_gene: -; j_gene: TRBJ2-4; abundance: many; v_gene: TRBV15
CDR3nt: TGTGCCAGCAGCCAGCGACTGAGCGGGGGGATGGCAGATACGCAGTATTTT; CDR3aa: CASSQRLSGGMADTQYF; d_gene: TRBD2; j_gene: TRBJ2-3; abundance: -; v_gene: TRBV11-2
CDR3nt: TGTGCCAGCAGCCTCGAGACTAGCGGGACCTCTGGGGCCAACGTCCTGACTTTC; CDR3aa: CASSLETSGTSGANVLTF; d_gene: TRBD2; j_gene: TRBJ2-6; abundance: -; v_gene: TRBV7-8
CDR3nt: TGTGCCAGCAGTGAAGCAGCGGGTTACGTCGGGCAGTACTTC; CDR3aa: CASSEAAGYVGQYF; d_gene: -; j_gene: TRBJ2-7; abundance: -; v_gene: TRBV2
CDR3nt: TGTGCCAGCACCCCTTCAATGACGGTCTCCTACAATGAGCAGTTCTTC; CDR3aa: CASTPSMTVSYNEQFF; d_gene: -; j_gene: TRBJ2-1; abundance: few; v_gene: TRBV3-1
CDR3nt: TGCAGTGCTGGGACTAGCGGGAGGGTCAATGAGCAGTTCTTC; CDR3aa: CSAGTSGRVNEQFF; d_gene: TRBD2; j_gene: TRBJ2-1; abundance: many; v_gene: TRBV20-1
CDR3nt: TGTGCCAGCAGTTCAACTAGCGGAGAGAACAATGAGCAGTTCTTC; CDR3aa: CASSSTSGENNEQFF; d_gene: TRBD2; j_gene: TRBJ2-1; abundance: few; v_gene: TRBV12-3/TRBV12-4
CDR3nt: TGTGCCAGCAGCCAAGATGGGGGAGGCTACACCTTC; CDR3aa: CASSQDGGGYTF; d_gene: -; j_gene: TRBJ1-2; abundance: many; v_gene: TRBV3-1
CDR3nt: TGTGCCAGCAGTTCGGGGACTAGCGGGGAAGGTGAGCAGTTCTTC; CDR3aa: CASSSGTSGEGEQFF; d_gene: TRBD2; j_gene: TRBJ2-1; abundance: few; v_gene: TRBV12-3/TRBV12-4
CDR3nt: TGTGCCATCAGCGGGACTAGCGGGAGCGATGAGCAGTTCTTC; CDR3aa: CAISGTSGSDEQFF; d_gene: TRBD2; j_gene: TRBJ2-1; abundance: few; v_gene: TRBV10-3
CDR3nt: TGTGCCAGCAGTTTGGGGACAGGGGCATCACCCCTCCACTTT; CDR3aa: CASSLGTGASPLHF; d_gene: TRBD1; j_gene: TRBJ1-6; abundance: few; v_gene: TRBV12-3/TRBV12-4
CDR3nt: TGCAGTGCAAGGGGGACAGGGACGTATCAGCCCCAGCATTTT; CDR3aa: CSARGTGTYQPQHF; d_gene: TRBD1; j_gene: TRBJ1-5; abundance: few; v_gene: TRBV20-1
CDR3nt: TGTGCCAGCAGTTTTTCAGCGATGAACACTGAAGCTTTCTTT; CDR3aa: CASSFSAMNTEAFF; d_gene: -; j_gene: TRBJ1-1; abundance: many; v_gene: TRBV12-3/TRBV12-4
CDR3nt: TGTGCCAGCAGCTTGACTCCTACAGAGACCCAGTACTTC; CDR3aa: CASSLTPTETQYF; d_gene: -; j_gene: TRBJ2-5; abundance: many; v_gene: TRBV7-3
CDR3nt: TGTGCCAGCACGAGGGGGCAATGGAACAATGAGCAGTTCTTC; CDR3aa: CASTRGQWNNEQFF; d_gene: TRBD1; j_gene: TRBJ2-1; abundance: few; v_gene: TRBV2
CDR3nt: TGTACCAGCAGCACCGAGAGCTCCTACAATGAGCAGTTCTTC; CDR3aa: CTSSTESSYNEQFF; d_gene: -; j_gene: TRBJ2-1; abundance: -; v_gene: TRBV9
CDR3nt: TGCAGTGCACCGTCGGACTTCGACCCCTACGAGCAGTACTTC; CDR3aa: CSAPSDFDPYEQYF; d_gene: -; j_gene: TRBJ2-7; abundance: many; v_gene: TRBV20-1
CDR3nt: TGCGCCAGCAGCATCGAATCAGGGGGACAAACTGAAGCTTTCTTT; CDR3aa: CASSIESGGQTEAFF; d_gene: TRBD1; j_gene: TRBJ1-1; abundance: -; v_gene: TRBV5-1
CDR3nt: TGCGGAGAGTCGGGGGCCGGCTACAATGAGCAGTTCTTC; CDR3aa: CGESGAGYNEQFF; d_gene: -; j_gene: TRBJ2-1; abundance: -; v_gene: TRBV29-1
CDR3nt: TGTGCCAGCAGTTACTCCAGGGCGGGGGGAGGGACCCAGTACTTC; CDR3aa: CASSYSRAGGGTQYF; d_gene: TRBD2; j_gene: TRBJ2-5; abundance: many; v_gene: TRBV6-5
CDR3nt: TGCAGCGTAGAAGCCGGGATCAAGCAGTATTTT; CDR3aa: CSVEAGIKQYF; d_gene: -; j_gene: TRBJ2-3; abundance: -; v_gene: TRBV29-1
CDR3nt: TGTGCCAGCAGCTTAGGGACACGAAGAGGAGGGCAGTTCTTC; CDR3aa: CASSLGTRRGGQFF; d_gene: -; j_gene: TRBJ2-1; abundance: -; v_gene: TRBV7-2
CDR3nt: TGTGCCAGCAGGGGGGACAGGGGGCGTAAAGATACGCAGTATTTT; CDR3aa: CASRGDRGRKDTQYF; d_gene: TRBD1; j_gene: TRBJ2-3; abundance: -; v_gene: TRBV12-3/TRBV12-4
CDR3nt: TGCGCCAGCAGCCACCAGGCGGGCTATGAGCAGTTCTTC; CDR3aa: CASSHQAGYEQFF; d_gene: -; j_gene: TRBJ2-1; abundance: -; v_gene: TRBV4-1
CDR3nt: TGTGCCAGCAGCTTAGATCGGGGGACAGCCGCGCCCCGGGATACGCAGTATTTT; CDR3aa: CASSLDRGTAAPRDTQYF; d_gene: -; j_gene: TRBJ2-3; abundance: -; v_gene: TRBV11-2
CDR3nt: TGCAGCGTTGAAGCGTTCACAGGGGGGTTGAACACTGAAGCTTTCTTT; CDR3aa: CSVEAFTGGLNTEAFF; d_gene: TRBD1; j_gene: TRBJ1-1; abundance: few; v_gene: TRBV29-1
CDR3nt: TGTGCCAGCAGCCAAGATACAGGACCGACTGAAGCTTTCTTT; CDR3aa: CASSQDTGPTEAFF; d_gene: -; j_gene: TRBJ1-1; abundance: -; v_gene: TRBV14
CDR3nt: TGTGCCAGCAGTTTTCGACGGTGGGGGGAAAAACTGTTTTTT; CDR3aa: CASSFRRWGEKLFF; d_gene: -; j_gene: TRBJ1-4; abundance: -; v_gene: TRBV28